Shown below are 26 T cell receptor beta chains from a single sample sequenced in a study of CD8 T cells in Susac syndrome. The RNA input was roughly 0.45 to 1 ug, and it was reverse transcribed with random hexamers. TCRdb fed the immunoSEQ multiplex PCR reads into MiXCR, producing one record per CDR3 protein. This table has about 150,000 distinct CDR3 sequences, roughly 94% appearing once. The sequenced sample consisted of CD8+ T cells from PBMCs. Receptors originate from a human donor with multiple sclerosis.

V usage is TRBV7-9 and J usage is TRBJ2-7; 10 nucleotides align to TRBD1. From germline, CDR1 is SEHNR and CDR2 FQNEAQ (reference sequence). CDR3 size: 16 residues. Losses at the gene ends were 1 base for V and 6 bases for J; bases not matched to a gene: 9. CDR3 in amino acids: CASSLGGLGTGAEQYF. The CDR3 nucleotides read TGTGCCAGCAGCTTAGGAGGTCTTGGGACAGGGGCCGAGCAGTACTTC. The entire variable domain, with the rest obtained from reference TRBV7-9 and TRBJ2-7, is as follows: DTGVSQNPRHKITKRGQNVTFRCDPISEHNRLYWYRQTLGQGPEFLTYFQNEAQLEKSRLLSDRFSAERPKGSFSTLEIQRTEQGDSAMYLCASSLGGLGTGAEQYFGPGTRLTVT.

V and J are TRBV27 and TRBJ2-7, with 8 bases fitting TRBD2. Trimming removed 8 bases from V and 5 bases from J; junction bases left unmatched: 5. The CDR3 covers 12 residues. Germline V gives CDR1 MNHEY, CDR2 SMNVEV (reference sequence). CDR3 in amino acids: CASGLAGNEQYF. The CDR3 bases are TGTGCCAGCGGACTAGCAGGCAACGAGCAGTACTTC.

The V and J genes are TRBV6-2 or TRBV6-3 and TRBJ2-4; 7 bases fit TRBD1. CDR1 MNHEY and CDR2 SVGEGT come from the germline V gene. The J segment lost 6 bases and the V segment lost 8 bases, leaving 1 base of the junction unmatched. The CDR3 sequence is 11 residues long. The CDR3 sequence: CASWDRNIQYF. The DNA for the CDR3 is TGTGCCAGCTGGGACAGAAACATTCAGTACTTC.

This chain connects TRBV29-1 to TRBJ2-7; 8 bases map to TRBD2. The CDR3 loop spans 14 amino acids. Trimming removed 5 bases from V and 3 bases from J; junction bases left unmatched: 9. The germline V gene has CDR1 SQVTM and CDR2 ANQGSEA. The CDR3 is CSVRSGALNYEQYF. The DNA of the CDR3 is TGCAGCGTTCGTAGCGGGGCCTTGAACTACGAGCAGTACTTC.

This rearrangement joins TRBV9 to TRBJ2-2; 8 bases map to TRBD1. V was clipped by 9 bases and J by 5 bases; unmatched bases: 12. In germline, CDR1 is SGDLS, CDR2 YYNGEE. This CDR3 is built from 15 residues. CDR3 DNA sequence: TGTGCCACCTCAAGGACAGGGTCCAGTACCGGGGAGCTGTTTTTT. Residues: CATSRTGSSTGELFF.

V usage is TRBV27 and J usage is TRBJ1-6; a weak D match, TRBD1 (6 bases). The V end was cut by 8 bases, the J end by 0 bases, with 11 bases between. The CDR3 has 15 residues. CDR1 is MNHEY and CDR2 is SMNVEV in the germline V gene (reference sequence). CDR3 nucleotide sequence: TGTGCCAGCTCCTTAGGGGGCTCCTATAATTCACCCCTCCACTTT. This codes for CASSLGGSYNSPLHF.

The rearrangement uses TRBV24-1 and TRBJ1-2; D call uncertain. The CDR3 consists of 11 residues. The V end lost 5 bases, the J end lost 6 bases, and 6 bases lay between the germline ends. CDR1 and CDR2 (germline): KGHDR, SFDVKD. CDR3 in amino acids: CATSAGHGYTF. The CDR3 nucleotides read TGTGCCACCAGTGCAGGACATGGCTACACCTTC.

Here the CDR3 reads CASSELGAGRIDTQYF. The CDR3 DNA sequence: TGTGCCAGCAGTGAATTGGGAGCGGGGCGAATTGATACGCAGTATTTT. The gene calls are TRBV2 and TRBJ2-3; 7 bases agree with TRBD2. The CDR3 covers 16 residues. Looked up from germline, CDR1 is SNHLY and CDR2 is FYNNEI. V shed 2 bases and J 6 bases; nucleotides not matched to a gene: 11.

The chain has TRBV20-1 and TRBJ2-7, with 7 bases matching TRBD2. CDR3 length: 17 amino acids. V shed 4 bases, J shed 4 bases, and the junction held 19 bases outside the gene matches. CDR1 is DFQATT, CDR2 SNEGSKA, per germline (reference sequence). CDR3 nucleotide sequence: TGCAGTGCTAACCCTCCTGCGGGGGTGCGCCTTGGGTACGAGCAGTACTTC. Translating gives CSANPPAGVRLGYEQYF.

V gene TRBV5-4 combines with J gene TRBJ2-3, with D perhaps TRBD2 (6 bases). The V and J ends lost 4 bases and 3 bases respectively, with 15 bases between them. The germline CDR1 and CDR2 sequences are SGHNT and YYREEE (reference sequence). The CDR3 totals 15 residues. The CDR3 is CASSLGIGGTDTQYF. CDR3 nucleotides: TGTGCCAGCAGCCTAGGTATCGGGGGTACAGATACGCAGTATTTT.

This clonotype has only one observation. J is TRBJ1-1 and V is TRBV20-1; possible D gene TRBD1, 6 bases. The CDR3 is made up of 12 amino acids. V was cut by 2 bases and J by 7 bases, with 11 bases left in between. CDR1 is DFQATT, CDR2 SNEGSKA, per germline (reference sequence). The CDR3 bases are TGCAGTGCTAGACAGGGGCCCTTTGAAGCTTTCTTT. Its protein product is CSARQGPFEAFF.

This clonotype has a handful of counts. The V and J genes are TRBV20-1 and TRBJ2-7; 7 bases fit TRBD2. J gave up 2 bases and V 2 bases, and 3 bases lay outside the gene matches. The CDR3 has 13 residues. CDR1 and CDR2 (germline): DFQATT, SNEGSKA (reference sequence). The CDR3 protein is CSARLAGTYEQYF. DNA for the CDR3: TGCAGTGCTAGATTAGCGGGTACCTACGAGCAGTACTTC.

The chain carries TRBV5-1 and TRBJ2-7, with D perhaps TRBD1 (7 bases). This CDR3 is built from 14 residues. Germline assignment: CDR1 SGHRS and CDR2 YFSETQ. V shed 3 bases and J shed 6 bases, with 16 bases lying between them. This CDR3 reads CASSSDRPRGEQYF. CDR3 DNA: TGCGCCAGCAGCTCGGACAGGCCGCGGGGCGAGCAGTACTTC.

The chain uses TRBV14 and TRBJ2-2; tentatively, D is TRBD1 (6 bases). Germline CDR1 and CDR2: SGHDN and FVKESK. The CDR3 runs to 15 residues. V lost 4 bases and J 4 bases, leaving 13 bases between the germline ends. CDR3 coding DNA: TGTGCCAGCAGCCCGCGACAGGCGGTCACCGGGGAGCTGTTTTTT. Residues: CASSPRQAVTGELFF.

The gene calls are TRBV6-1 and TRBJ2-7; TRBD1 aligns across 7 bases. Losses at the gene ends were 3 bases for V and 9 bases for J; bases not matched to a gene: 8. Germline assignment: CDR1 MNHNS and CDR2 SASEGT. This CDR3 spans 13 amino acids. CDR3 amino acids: CASSDWGTGAQYF. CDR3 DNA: TGTGCCAGCAGTGATTGGGGAACAGGGGCGCAGTACTTC.

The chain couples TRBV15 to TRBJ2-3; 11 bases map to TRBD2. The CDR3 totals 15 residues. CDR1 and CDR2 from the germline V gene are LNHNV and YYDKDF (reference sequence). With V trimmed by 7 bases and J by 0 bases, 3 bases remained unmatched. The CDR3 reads CATTSGGTSTDTQYF. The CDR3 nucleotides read TGTGCCACCACTAGCGGGGGGACTAGCACAGATACGCAGTATTTT.

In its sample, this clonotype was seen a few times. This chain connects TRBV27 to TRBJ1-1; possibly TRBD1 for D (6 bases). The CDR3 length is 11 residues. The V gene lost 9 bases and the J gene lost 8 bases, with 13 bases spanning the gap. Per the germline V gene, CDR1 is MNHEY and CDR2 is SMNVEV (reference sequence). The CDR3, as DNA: TGTGCCAGTATCAGGGGTTCGGAAGCTTTCTTT. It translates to CASIRGSEAFF.

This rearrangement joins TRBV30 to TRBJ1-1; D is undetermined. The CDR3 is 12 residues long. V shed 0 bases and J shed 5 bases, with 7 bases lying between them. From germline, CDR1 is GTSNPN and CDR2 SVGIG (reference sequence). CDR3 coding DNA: TGTGCCTGGAGTGTTAAGAGGACTGAAGCTTTCTTT. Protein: CAWSVKRTEAFF.

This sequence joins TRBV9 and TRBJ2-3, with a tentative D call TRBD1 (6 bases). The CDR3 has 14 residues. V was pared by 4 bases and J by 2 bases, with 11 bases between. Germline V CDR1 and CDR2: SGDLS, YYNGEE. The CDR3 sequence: CASSRRDITDTQYF. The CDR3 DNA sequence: TGTGCCAGCAGCCGCCGGGACATCACAGATACGCAGTATTTT. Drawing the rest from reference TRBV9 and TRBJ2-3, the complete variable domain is DSGVTQTPKHLITATGQRVTLRCSPRSGDLSVYWYQQSLDQGLQFLIQYYNGEERAKGNILERFSAQQFPDLHSELNLSSLELGDSALYFCASSRRDITDTQYFGPGTRLTVL.

The CDR3 sequence: CASSSRGREYQPQHF. The CDR3 DNA reads as TGTGCCAGCAGTTCAAGAGGCAGGGAATACCAGCCCCAGCATTTT. The chain is built from TRBV27 and TRBJ1-5; perhaps TRBD1 as D (5 bases). Germline CDR1 and CDR2: MNHEY and SMNVEV (reference sequence). The V and J ends lost 4 bases and 7 bases respectively, with 17 bases between them. The CDR3 is 15 residues long.

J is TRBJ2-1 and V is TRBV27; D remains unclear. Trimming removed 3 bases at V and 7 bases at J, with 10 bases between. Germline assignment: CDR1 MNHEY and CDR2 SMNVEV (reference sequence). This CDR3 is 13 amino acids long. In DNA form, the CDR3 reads TGTGCCAGCAGTTTGATCCCCGGGAATGAGCAGTTCTTC. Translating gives CASSLIPGNEQFF.

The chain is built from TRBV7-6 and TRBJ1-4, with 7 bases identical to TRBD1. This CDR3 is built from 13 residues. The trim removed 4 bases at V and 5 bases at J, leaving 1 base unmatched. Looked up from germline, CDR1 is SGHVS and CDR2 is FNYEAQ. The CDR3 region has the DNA TGTGCCAGCAGCTCGACAGGGAATGAAAAACTGTTTTTT. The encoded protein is CASSSTGNEKLFF. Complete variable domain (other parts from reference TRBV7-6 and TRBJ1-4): GAGVSQSPRYKVTKRGQDVALRCDPISGHVSLYWYRQALGQGPEFLTYFNYEAQQDKSGLPNDRFSAERPEGSISTLTIQRTEQRDSAMYRCASSSTGNEKLFFGSGTQLSVL.

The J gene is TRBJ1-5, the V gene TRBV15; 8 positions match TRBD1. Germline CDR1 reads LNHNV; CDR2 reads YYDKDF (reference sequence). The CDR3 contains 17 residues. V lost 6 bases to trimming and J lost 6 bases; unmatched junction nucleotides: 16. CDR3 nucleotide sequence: TGTGCCACCAGTACTCGGACAGGGAGGATCCTTACTCAGCCCCAGCATTTT. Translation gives CATSTRTGRILTQPQHF. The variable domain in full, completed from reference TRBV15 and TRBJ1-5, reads DAMVIQNPRYQVTQFGKPVTLSCSQTLNHNVMYWYQQKSSQAPKLLFHYYDKDFNNEADTPDNFQSRRPNTSFCFLDIRSPGLGDTAMYLCATSTRTGRILTQPQHFGDGTRLSIL.

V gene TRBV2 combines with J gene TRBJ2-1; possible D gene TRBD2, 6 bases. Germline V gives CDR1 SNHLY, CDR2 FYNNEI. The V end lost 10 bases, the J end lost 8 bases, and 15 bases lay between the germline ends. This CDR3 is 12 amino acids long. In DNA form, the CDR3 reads TGTGCCATCGCGGGGAGGCTCGATGAGCAGTTCTTC. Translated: CAIAGRLDEQFF.

The CDR3 here is CASSSRRIQEQYF. The CDR3, as DNA: TGTGCCAGCTCATCGAGACGGATACAAGAGCAGTACTTC. This chain links TRBV18 with TRBJ2-7; D unclear. This CDR3 has 13 amino acids. V lost 5 bases to trimming and J lost 7 bases, with 15 bases between them. Germline CDR1 reads KGHSH; CDR2 reads LQKENI.

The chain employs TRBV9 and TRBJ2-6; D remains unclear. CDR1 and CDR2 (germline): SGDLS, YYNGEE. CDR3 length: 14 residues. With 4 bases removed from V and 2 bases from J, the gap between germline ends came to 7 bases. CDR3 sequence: CASSFWPGANVLTF. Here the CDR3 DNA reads TGTGCCAGCAGCTTTTGGCCTGGGGCCAACGTCCTGACTTTC.